This passage covers 17 T cell receptor beta chains from one sample sequenced in a study. TCRdb analysed the RT-PCR reads with MiXCR anew, one entry per CDR3 protein. Of approximately 720,000 distinct CDR3 sequences in the sample, more than 13% were seen once. Material for sequencing was memory CD4+ T cells from blood. These receptors came from a female donor in good health, serving as a healthy control.

As concerns this clonotype: A much larger clone is a single base away; this may be a read error. The missing conserved phenylalanine or tryptophan at the end of this CDR3 makes a read error likely. The rearrangement joins TRBV5-1 to TRBJ1-1; 9 bases are a match to TRBD1. The CDR3 runs to 14 residues. From germline, CDR1 is SGHRS and CDR2 YFSETQ. V shed 2 bases and J 5 bases; nucleotides not matched to a gene: 4. The CDR3 coding sequence is TGCGCCAGCAGCTTTCAGACAGGGGGGACTGAAGCTTTCCTT. Translated, it gives CASSFQTGGTEAFL.

This clonotype appeared a few times. This rearrangement joins TRBV30 to TRBJ2-1; TRBD2 agrees at 12 bases. Germline-derived CDR1 and CDR2 are GTSNPN and SVGIG (reference sequence). The trim removed 2 bases at V and 4 bases at J, leaving 3 bases unmatched. This CDR3 is built from 15 residues. CDR3 protein: CAWSRTSGMYNEQFF. In DNA form, the CDR3 reads TGTGCCTGGAGTCGGACTAGCGGGATGTACAATGAGCAGTTCTTC.

The chain employs TRBV7-9 and TRBJ1-2; TRBD1 is a possible D gene (5 bases). V lost 0 bases and J lost 4, with 12 bases in between. The germline gives CDR1 SEHNR, CDR2 FQNEAQ (reference sequence). The CDR3 runs 15 residues. CDR3 amino acids: CASSLARGESYGYTF. CDR3 sequence (DNA): TGTGCCAGCAGCTTAGCACGGGGGGAGAGCTATGGCTACACCTTC. The full variable domain, its missing parts supplied by reference TRBV7-9 and TRBJ1-2, is DTGVSQNPRHKITKRGQNVTFRCDPISEHNRLYWYRQTLGQGPEFLTYFQNEAQLEKSRLLSDRFSAERPKGSFSTLEIQRTEQGDSAMYLCASSLARGESYGYTFGSGTRLTVV.

V is TRBV30 and J is TRBJ1-6, with D maybe TRBD1 (5 bases). Germline assignment: CDR1 GTSNPN and CDR2 SVGIG (reference sequence). V lost 0 bases to trimming and J lost 14 bases, with 14 bases between them. This CDR3 has 13 amino acids. The CDR3 is CAWSVLGGITLHF. The CDR3 region has the DNA TGTGCCTGGAGTGTACTCGGGGGGATTACCCTCCACTTT.

J is TRBJ2-7 and V is TRBV18, with D perhaps matching TRBD1 or TRBD2 (7 bases each). The CDR3 is 15 amino acids. V lost 4 bases and J lost 2, with 15 bases in between. Germline loops: CDR1 KGHSH, CDR2 LQKENI. CDR3 DNA sequence: TGTGCCAGCTCACGCCAGCGGGACAGCCCCTACGAGCAGTACTTC. This encodes CASSRQRDSPYEQYF.

This clonotype occurred a few times. This rearrangement joins TRBV5-6 to TRBJ2-5; TRBD1 is a possible D gene (6 bases). V shed 0 bases and J shed 5 bases, with 14 bases lying between them. The V gene's germline CDR1 is SGHDT and CDR2 YYEEEE. The CDR3 length is 15 residues. The CDR3 loop is CASSLEQGRWETQYF. In DNA, the CDR3 is TGTGCCAGCAGCTTGGAACAGGGAAGATGGGAGACCCAGTACTTC.

Only a few counts were recorded for this clonotype. V and J are TRBV7-2 and TRBJ1-2, with D possibly TRBD1 on 5 matching bases. CDR1 is SGHTA, CDR2 FQGNSA, per germline. V dropped 5 bases and J dropped 6 bases, with 13 bases sitting between them. The CDR3 sequence is 13 residues long. CDR3: CASSPQGFDGYTF. The CDR3 nucleotides are TGTGCCAGCAGCCCCCAGGGTTTCGATGGCTACACCTTC.

This clonotype appeared many times. The chain is built from TRBV6-5 and TRBJ2-1, with TRBD1 matching over 8 bases. The CDR3 consists of 14 residues. V lost 6 bases and J lost 8; bases outside the gene matches: 9. CDR1 is MNHEY and CDR2 is SVGAGI in the germline V gene. CDR3 region: CASSFRGLIDEQFF. The CDR3 DNA reads as TGTGCCAGCAGCTTCAGGGGGCTTATAGATGAGCAGTTCTTC.

Concerning this clonotype itself: The germline gene is not matched at one end of the junction; a read error may be the cause. V usage is TRBV6-2 or TRBV6-3 and J usage is TRBJ2-5, with TRBD2 matching 7 bases. The CDR3 has 14 amino acids. Germline loops: CDR1 MNHEY, CDR2 SVGEGT. For the CDR3, the DNA is TGTGCCGGCAGACCCGGGAGGTTACAAGAGACCCAGTACTTC. It is translated as CAGRPGRLQETQYF.

The gene calls are TRBV5-5 and TRBJ2-1; TRBD2 is a possible D gene (6 bases). The CDR3 is made up of 15 amino acids. The germline V and J ends were trimmed by 4 bases and 2 bases, with 13 bases remaining between them. Germline V gene data show CDR1 as SGHKS and CDR2 as YYEKEE (reference sequence). For the CDR3, the DNA is TGTGCCAGCAGCCCGCAATGGGGGGCCTACAATGAGCAGTTCTTC. The encoded protein is CASSPQWGAYNEQFF.

This clonotype was seen only a few times. The J gene is TRBJ2-2, the V gene TRBV12-3 or TRBV12-4; TRBD2 agrees at 9 bases. The V gene end was trimmed by 6 bases and the J gene end by 5 bases; junction bases not matched to a gene: 10. The CDR3 has 16 amino acids. DNA for the CDR3: TGTGCCAGCAGCCCAATTTCTAGCGGGGCGACCGGGGAGCTGTTTTTT. Translation gives CASSPISSGATGELFF.

This clonotype came up a few times. The chain is built from TRBV10-3 and TRBJ2-3; 7 bases align to TRBD2. The J segment lost 4 bases and the V segment lost 0 bases, leaving 7 bases of the junction unmatched. The CDR3 loop spans 16 amino acids. Germline CDR1 reads ENHRY; CDR2 reads SYGVKD. In nucleotides, the CDR3 is TGTGCCATCAGTGAGTCACCGGGGGGAGGCTCAGATACGCAGTATTTT. Translated: CAISESPGGGSDTQYF.

This rearrangement joins TRBV11-2 to TRBJ2-2, with D uncertain. The CDR3 runs to 13 residues. V lost 3 bases and J 10 bases, leaving 12 bases between the germline ends. The V gene's germline CDR1 is SGHAT and CDR2 FQNNGV. Written as DNA, the CDR3 is TGTGCCAGCAGCTTCACCGAACATCAGGAGCTGTTTTTT. It is translated as CASSFTEHQELFF.

This clonotype appeared a single time. The chain carries TRBV12-3 or TRBV12-4 and TRBJ1-1; possible D gene TRBD1, 5 bases. V gave up 1 base and J gave up 8 bases, with 17 bases separating them. There are 15 residues in the CDR3. CDR3 coding DNA: TGTGCCAGCAGTTTAGGGGGGTCGGGAAGGTTGGAAGCTTTCTTT. This encodes CASSLGGSGRLEAFF.

The chain combines TRBV3-1 with TRBJ1-5, with D unresolved. V was clipped by 0 bases and J by 8 bases, with 14 bases between them. This CDR3 comprises 15 residues. Germline CDR1 is LGHDT and CDR2 is YNNKEL (reference sequence). The CDR3 protein is CASSQDPSGLEPQHF. The DNA for the CDR3 is TGTGCCAGCAGCCAAGATCCCTCGGGTTTGGAGCCCCAGCATTTT.

The chain has TRBV4-1 and TRBJ1-1; 10 bases match TRBD1. The V gene end was trimmed by 4 bases and the J gene end by 1 base; junction bases not matched to a gene: 6. The CDR3 is 16 residues long. Germline V CDR1 and CDR2: MGHRA, YSYEKL. DNA of the CDR3: TGCGCCAGCAGCCCCCGGACAGGGGGTTCGAACACTGAAGCTTTCTTT. It specifies CASSPRTGGSNTEAFF.

This clonotype was seen at least ten times. V and J are TRBV27 and TRBJ1-5, with D perhaps matching TRBD1 (5 bases). Per germline, CDR1 MNHEY and CDR2 SMNVEV (reference sequence). The CDR3 runs 12 residues. V lost 5 bases and J lost 4, with 6 bases in between. CDR3 residues: CASSKGNQPQHF. In DNA form, the CDR3 reads TGTGCCAGCAGTAAGGGGAATCAGCCCCAGCATTTT.